This T cell receptor (beta chain) was recovered during a study of blood T cell repertoires in COVID-19. Across the study: T cells, B-cell-depleted T cells, or PBMCs supplied cDNA or gDNA.

Symptom resolution, clearance, or two negative PCRs marked donors in Cohort 3 as recovered. The sample holds one count of this clone. V was cut by 1 base and J by 2 bases, with 10 bases left in between. There are 15 residues in the CDR3. Germline lookup yields CDR1 LGHNA and CDR2 YSLEER. Only in-frame clones appear in the TCRdb table, and some are missing; sequencing was by immunoSEQ multiplex PCR. Among hundreds of thousands of clones, around nine tenths were seen once, and the ten largest hold over 9%. This TCR was recovered from a woman aged 25-40 years who had recovered from COVID-19. The sequenced sample consisted of PBMCs or T cells enriched from blood (not recorded which). This sequence joins TRBV4-3 and TRBJ2-3; D is perhaps TRBD2 (5 bases). CDR3 sequence (DNA): TGCGCCAGCAGCCAAGGCGGGCAGCACACAGATACGCAGTATTTT. Protein product: CASSQGGQHTDTQYF.